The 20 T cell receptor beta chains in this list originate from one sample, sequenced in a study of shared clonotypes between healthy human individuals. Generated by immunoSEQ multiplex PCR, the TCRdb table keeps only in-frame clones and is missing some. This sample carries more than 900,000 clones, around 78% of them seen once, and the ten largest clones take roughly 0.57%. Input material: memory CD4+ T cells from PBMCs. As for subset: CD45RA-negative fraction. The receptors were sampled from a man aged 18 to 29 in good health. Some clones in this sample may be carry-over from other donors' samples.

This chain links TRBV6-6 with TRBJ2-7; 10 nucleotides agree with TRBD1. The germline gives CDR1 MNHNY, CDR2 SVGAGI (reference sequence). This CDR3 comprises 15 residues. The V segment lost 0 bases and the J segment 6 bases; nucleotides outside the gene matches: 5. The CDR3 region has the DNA TGTGCCAGCAGTTACTCGACAGGGGGCTTCCGCGAGCAGTACTTC. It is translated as CASSYSTGGFREQYF.

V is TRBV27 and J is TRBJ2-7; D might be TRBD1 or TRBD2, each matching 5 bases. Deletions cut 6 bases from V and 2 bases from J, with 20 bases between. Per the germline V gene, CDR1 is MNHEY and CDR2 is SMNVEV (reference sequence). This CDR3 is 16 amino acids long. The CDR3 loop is CASSPLGWGFAYEQYF. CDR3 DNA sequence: TGTGCCAGCAGCCCACTCGGGTGGGGGTTCGCCTACGAGCAGTACTTC.

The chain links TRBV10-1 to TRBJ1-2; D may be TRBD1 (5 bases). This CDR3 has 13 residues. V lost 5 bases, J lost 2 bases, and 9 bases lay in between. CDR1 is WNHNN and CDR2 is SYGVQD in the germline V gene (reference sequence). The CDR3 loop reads CASSPTENYGYTF. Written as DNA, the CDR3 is TGCGCCAGCAGTCCGACAGAGAACTATGGCTACACCTTC.

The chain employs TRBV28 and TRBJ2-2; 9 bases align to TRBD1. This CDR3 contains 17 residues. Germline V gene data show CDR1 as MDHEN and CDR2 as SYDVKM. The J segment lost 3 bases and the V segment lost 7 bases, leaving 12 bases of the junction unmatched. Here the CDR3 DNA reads TGTGCCAGCACCCACCGACCGGGACAGGGATACACCGGGGAGCTGTTTTTT. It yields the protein CASTHRPGQGYTGELFF.

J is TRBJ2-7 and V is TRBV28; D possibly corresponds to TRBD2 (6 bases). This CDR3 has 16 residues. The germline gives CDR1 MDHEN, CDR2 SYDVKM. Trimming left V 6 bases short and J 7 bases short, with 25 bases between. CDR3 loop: CASRSLGRSFLGEQYF. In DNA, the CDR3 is TGTGCCAGCAGGTCTCTCGGGAGATCCTTCCTGGGGGAGCAGTACTTC.

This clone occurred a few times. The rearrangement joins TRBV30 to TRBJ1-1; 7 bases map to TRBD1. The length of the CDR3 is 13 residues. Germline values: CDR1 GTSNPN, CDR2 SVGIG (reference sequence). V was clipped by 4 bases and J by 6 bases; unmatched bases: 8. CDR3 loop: CAWKGRGDPEAFF. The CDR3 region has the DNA TGTGCCTGGAAGGGCAGGGGGGACCCTGAAGCTTTCTTT.

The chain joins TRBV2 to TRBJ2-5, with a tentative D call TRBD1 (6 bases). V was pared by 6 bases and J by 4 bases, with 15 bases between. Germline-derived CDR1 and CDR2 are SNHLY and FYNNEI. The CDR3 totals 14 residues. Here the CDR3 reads CASSADRTAETQYF. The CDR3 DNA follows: TGTGCCAGCAGCGCTGACAGGACGGCAGAGACCCAGTACTTC.

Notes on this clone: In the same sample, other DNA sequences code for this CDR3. The CDR3 spells CASSSQETQYF. CDR3 DNA sequence: TGTGCCAGCAGCTCTCAAGAGACCCAGTACTTC. V and J are TRBV7-2 and TRBJ2-5; D gene unclear. CDR1 is SGHTA, CDR2 FQGNSA, per germline. The ends were cut back, 4 bases at V and 2 bases at J, with 2 bases in the middle. The CDR3 contains 11 residues.

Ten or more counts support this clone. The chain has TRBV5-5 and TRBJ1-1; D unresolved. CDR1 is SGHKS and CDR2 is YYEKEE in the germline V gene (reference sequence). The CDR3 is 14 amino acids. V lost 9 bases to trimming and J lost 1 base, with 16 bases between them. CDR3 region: CATEMTPQNTEAFF. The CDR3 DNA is TGTGCCACAGAAATGACTCCTCAGAACACTGAAGCTTTCTTT.

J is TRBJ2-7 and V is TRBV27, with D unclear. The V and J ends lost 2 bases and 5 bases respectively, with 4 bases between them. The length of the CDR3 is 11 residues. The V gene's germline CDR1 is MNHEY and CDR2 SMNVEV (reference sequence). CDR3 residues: CASSLADEQYF. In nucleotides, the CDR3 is TGTGCCAGCAGTTTAGCGGACGAGCAGTACTTC.

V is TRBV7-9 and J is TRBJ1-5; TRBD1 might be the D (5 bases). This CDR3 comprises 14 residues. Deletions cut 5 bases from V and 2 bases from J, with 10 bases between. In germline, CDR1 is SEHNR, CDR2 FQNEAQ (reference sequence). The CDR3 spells CASSRPGRNQPQHF. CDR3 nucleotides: TGTGCCAGCAGCCGCCCGGGGCGCAATCAGCCCCAGCATTTT. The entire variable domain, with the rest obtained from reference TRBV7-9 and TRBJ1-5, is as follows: DTGVSQNPRHKITKRGQNVTFRCDPISEHNRLYWYRQTLGQGPEFLTYFQNEAQLEKSRLLSDRFSAERPKGSFSTLEIQRTEQGDSAMYLCASSRPGRNQPQHFGDGTRLSIL.

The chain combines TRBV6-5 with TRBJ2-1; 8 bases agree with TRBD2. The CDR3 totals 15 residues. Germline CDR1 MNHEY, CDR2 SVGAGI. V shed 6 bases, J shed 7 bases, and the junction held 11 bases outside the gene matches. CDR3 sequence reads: CASRPPGLVVNEQFF. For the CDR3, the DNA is TGTGCCAGCAGGCCTCCGGGACTAGTCGTGAATGAGCAGTTCTTC.

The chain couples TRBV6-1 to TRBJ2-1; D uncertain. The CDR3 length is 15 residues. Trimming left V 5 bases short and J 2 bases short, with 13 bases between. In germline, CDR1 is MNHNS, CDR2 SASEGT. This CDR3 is CASSIDTPAYNEQFF. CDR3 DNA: TGTGCCAGCAGTATCGACACCCCCGCCTACAATGAGCAGTTCTTC.

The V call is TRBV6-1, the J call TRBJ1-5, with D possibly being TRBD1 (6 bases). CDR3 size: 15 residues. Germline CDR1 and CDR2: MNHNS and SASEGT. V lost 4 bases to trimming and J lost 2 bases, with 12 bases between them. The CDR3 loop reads CASSAQGMGNQPQHF. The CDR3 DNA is TGTGCCAGCAGTGCGCAGGGGATGGGCAATCAGCCCCAGCATTTT.

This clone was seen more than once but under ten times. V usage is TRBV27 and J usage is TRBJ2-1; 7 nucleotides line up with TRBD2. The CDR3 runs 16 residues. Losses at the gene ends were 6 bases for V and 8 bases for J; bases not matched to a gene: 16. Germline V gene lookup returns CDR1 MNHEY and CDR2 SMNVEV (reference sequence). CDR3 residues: CASRPLPGREKDEQFF. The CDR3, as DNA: TGTGCCAGCAGGCCATTACCGGGGCGGGAGAAGGATGAGCAGTTCTTC.

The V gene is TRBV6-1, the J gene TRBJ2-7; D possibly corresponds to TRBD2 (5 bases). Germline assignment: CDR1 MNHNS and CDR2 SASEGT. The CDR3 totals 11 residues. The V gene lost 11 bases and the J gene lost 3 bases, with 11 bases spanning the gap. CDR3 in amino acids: CAGGGFYEQYF. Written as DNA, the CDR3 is TGTGCCGGAGGTGGCTTCTACGAGCAGTACTTC.

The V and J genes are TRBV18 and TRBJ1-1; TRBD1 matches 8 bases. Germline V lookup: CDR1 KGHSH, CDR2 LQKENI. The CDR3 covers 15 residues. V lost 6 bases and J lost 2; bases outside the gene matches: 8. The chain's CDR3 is CASSQRTGPNTEAFF. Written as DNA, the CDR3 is TGTGCCAGCTCCCAGAGGACAGGGCCTAACACTGAAGCTTTCTTT.

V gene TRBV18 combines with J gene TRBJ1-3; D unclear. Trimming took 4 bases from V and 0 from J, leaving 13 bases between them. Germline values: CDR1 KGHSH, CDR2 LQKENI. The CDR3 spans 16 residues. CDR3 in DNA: TGTGCCAGCTCACTTGGAACGGTCAACTCTGGAAACACCATATATTTT. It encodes CASSLGTVNSGNTIYF. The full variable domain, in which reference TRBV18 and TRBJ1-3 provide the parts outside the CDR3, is NAGVMQNPRHLVRRRGQEARLRCSPMKGHSHVYWYRQLPEEGLKFMVYLQKENIIDESGMPKERFSAEFPKEGPSILRIQQVVRGDSAAYFCASSLGTVNSGNTIYFGEGSWLTVV.

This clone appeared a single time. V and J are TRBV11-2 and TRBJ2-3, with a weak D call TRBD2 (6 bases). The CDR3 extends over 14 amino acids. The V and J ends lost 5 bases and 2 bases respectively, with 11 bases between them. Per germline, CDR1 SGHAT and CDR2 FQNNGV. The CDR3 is CASSAGTFTDTQYF. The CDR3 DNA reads TGTGCCAGCAGCGCGGGGACCTTCACAGATACGCAGTATTTT.

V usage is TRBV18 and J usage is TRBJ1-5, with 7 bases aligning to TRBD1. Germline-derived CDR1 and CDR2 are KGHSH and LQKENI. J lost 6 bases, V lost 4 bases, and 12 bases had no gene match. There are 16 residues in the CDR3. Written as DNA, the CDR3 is TGTGCCAGCTCACTCCTTCCCGGGACAGAGGGTCAGCCCCAGCATTTT. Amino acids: CASSLLPGTEGQPQHF.